This passage covers 20 T cell receptor beta chains from one sample sequenced in a study of T-cell reconstitution after alpha-beta-depleted transplantation in children. Unique molecular identifiers were used to barcode this TCRbeta library. TCRdb re-derived calls from the PCR reads in MiXCR, one entry per CDR3 protein. Of about 350,000 distinct CDR3 sequences listed, roughly 15% are singletons. The sample in question was PBMCs, mostly from graft donor cells, obtained 360 days after TCRalphabeta/CD19-depleted stem cell transplant. These receptors were taken from a male patient under 10 years old who had a stem cell transplant for acute lymphoblastic leukemia, so the T cells may come from the graft donor.

This chain joins TRBV7-2 and TRBJ2-1, with 15 bases that match TRBD2. There are 21 residues in the CDR3. J was trimmed by 0 bases and V by 0 bases; bases with no gene match: 9. Looked up from germline, CDR1 is SGHTA and CDR2 is FQGNSA. CDR3 region: CASSLAPRGTSGRPSYNEQFF. The CDR3, as DNA: TGTGCCAGCAGCTTAGCCCCCCGAGGGACTAGCGGGAGGCCCTCCTACAATGAGCAGTTCTTC.

This clonotype was found many times. The chain is built from TRBV5-1 and TRBJ2-2, with a possible D match to TRBD2 (5 bases). Trimming took off 6 bases at V and 4 bases at J, with 13 bases between the two ends. This CDR3 contains 14 residues. CDR1 is SGHRS and CDR2 is YFSETQ in the germline V gene. The CDR3 DNA is TGCGCCAGCAATATTTTGGGGAGCACCGGGGAGCTGTTTTTT. Protein: CASNILGSTGELFF.

V gene TRBV7-8 combines with J gene TRBJ2-5, with D perhaps matching TRBD1 or TRBD2 (7 bases each). The length of the CDR3 is 16 residues. V was trimmed by 5 bases and J by 2 bases, leaving 18 bases between them. Germline CDR1 SGHVS, CDR2 FQNEAQ. As DNA, the CDR3 is TGTGCCAGCAGCGCCCAACAGGGGAGGGTACAAGAGACCCAGTACTTC. Translating it yields CASSAQQGRVQETQYF.

This clonotype has just a few counts. This rearrangement joins TRBV28 to TRBJ2-2; 10 bases are a match to TRBD2. V gave up 6 bases and J gave up 7 bases; unmatched junction bases: 5. CDR3 size: 14 residues. Germline CDR1 MDHEN, CDR2 SYDVKM. The CDR3 DNA sequence: TGTGCCAGCAGACCTAGCGGGAGTAACGGGGAGCTGTTTTTT. It encodes CASRPSGSNGELFF.

This sequence joins TRBV3-1 and TRBJ1-3; no clear D gene. The CDR3 sequence is 15 residues long. CDR1 is LGHDT, CDR2 YNNKEL, per germline (reference sequence). V was shortened by 2 bases and J by 1 base, with 9 bases between the two germline ends. CDR3 sequence: CASSQTGSSGNTIYF. CDR3 nucleotides: TGTGCCAGCAGCCAAACCGGGTCTTCTGGAAACACCATATATTTT.

In its sample, this clonotype was seen many times. This rearrangement joins TRBV12-3 or TRBV12-4 to TRBJ2-7; 8 bases match TRBD2. V shed 6 bases, J shed 5 bases, and the junction held 6 bases outside the gene matches. This CDR3 has 13 residues. CDR3 sequence reads: CASSISGIHEQYF. In nucleotides, the CDR3 is TGTGCCAGCAGCATTAGCGGGATCCACGAGCAGTACTTC.

This clonotype was seen only a few times. This chain connects TRBV12-3 or TRBV12-4 to TRBJ1-1, with D tentatively TRBD1 (6 bases). V dropped 2 bases and J dropped 4 bases, with 14 bases sitting between them. The CDR3 loop spans 15 amino acids. In DNA, the CDR3 is TGTGCCAGCAGTTTATGGGGGCGCGAAGGCACTGAAGCTTTCTTT. Translating it yields CASSLWGREGTEAFF.

This clonotype has at least ten counts. This chain uses TRBV5-1 with TRBJ2-1; D is unclear. The V gene lost 4 bases and the J gene lost 7 bases, with 15 bases spanning the gap. From germline, CDR1 is SGHRS and CDR2 YFSETQ. This CDR3 contains 14 residues. The CDR3: CASSPTILGNEQFF. The DNA of the CDR3 is TGCGCCAGCAGCCCTACTATCTTGGGGAATGAGCAGTTCTTC.

The chain carries TRBV12-3 or TRBV12-4 and TRBJ2-5; possibly TRBD1 for D (5 bases). CDR3 length: 14 amino acids. Deletions cut 4 bases from V and 5 bases from J, with 14 bases between. CDR3 sequence: CASSWQGWSETQYF. CDR3 bases: TGTGCCAGCAGTTGGCAGGGTTGGTCCGAGACCCAGTACTTC.

This chain links TRBV4-3 with TRBJ2-1; 14 bases agree with TRBD2. This CDR3 contains 20 residues. Germline V CDR1 and CDR2: LGHNA, YSLEER. The V segment lost 2 bases and the J segment 6 bases; nucleotides outside the gene matches: 15. CDR3 protein: CASSQRSGLAGEWGGNEQFF. The CDR3 DNA reads as TGCGCCAGCAGCCAAAGGTCGGGACTAGCGGGAGAGTGGGGCGGCAATGAGCAGTTCTTC.

The V and J genes are TRBV5-1 and TRBJ2-1; a possible D gene is TRBD1 (5 bases). CDR1 SGHRS and CDR2 YFSETQ come from the germline V gene. V was pared by 0 bases and J by 2 bases, with 12 bases between. There are 16 residues in the CDR3. The CDR3 coding sequence is TGCGCCAGCAGCTTGGCGGGCAGGGCGCCCTACAATGAGCAGTTCTTC. This encodes CASSLAGRAPYNEQFF. The variable domain in full, completed from reference TRBV5-1 and TRBJ2-1, reads KAGVTQTPRYLIKTRGQQVTLSCSPISGHRSVSWYQQTPGQGLQFLFEYFSETQRNKGNFPGRFSGRQFSNSRSEMNVSTLELGDSALYLCASSLAGRAPYNEQFFGPGTRLTVL.

The sample holds many counts of this clonotype. V is TRBV4-3 and J is TRBJ2-1; D remains ambiguous. Germline loops: CDR1 LGHNA, CDR2 YSLEER. The CDR3 totals 17 residues. With 0 bases removed from V and 0 bases from J, the gap between germline ends came to 12 bases. This chain's CDR3 is CASSQDPQRPSYNEQFF. In DNA form, the CDR3 reads TGCGCCAGCAGCCAAGATCCTCAACGGCCCTCCTACAATGAGCAGTTCTTC.

This chain joins TRBV6-5 and TRBJ2-5; 14 bases align to TRBD2. With 3 bases clipped from V and 3 bases from J, the junction kept 9 bases outside the gene matches. Germline V gives CDR1 MNHEY, CDR2 SVGAGI. CDR3 length: 18 amino acids. The CDR3 DNA follows: TGTGCCAGCAGTTATGGGGGGCCGGGACTAGCGGGAGAAGAGACCCAGTACTTC. Its protein is CASSYGGPGLAGEETQYF.

The sample holds many counts of this clonotype. The chain joins TRBV20-1 to TRBJ2-7; D is tentatively TRBD1 or TRBD2 (6 bases each). Germline loops: CDR1 DFQATT, CDR2 SNEGSKA (reference sequence). The CDR3 has 18 residues. V gave up 3 bases and J gave up 0 bases, with 24 bases separating them. In nucleotides, the CDR3 is TGCAGTGCTAGTAGGGGGGTTGGAAGTTGGGAAAACTCCTACGAGCAGTACTTC. Translating it yields CSASRGVGSWENSYEQYF.

This chain uses TRBV28 with TRBJ1-6; TRBD1 might be the D (5 bases). The CDR3 loop spans 17 amino acids. V shed 1 base and J shed 10 bases, with 20 bases lying between them. In germline, CDR1 is MDHEN, CDR2 SYDVKM. CDR3 in amino acids: CASSLYPPGRFSSPLHF. The CDR3 nucleotides read TGTGCCAGCAGTTTATATCCTCCGGGACGATTTTCGTCACCCCTCCACTTT.

The V call is TRBV11-2, the J call TRBJ2-7; 10 bases match TRBD2. CDR3 length: 16 residues. Germline-derived CDR1 and CDR2 are SGHAT and FQNNGV. The V gene end was trimmed by 0 bases and the J gene end by 2 bases; junction bases not matched to a gene: 4. CDR3: CASSLDGLAGAYEQYF. In DNA, the CDR3 is TGTGCCAGCAGCTTAGATGGGCTAGCGGGAGCCTACGAGCAGTACTTC. The full variable domain, in which reference TRBV11-2 and TRBJ2-7 provide the parts outside the CDR3, is EAGVAQSPRYKIIEKRQSVAFWCNPISGHATLYWYQQILGQGPKLLIQFQNNGVVDDSQLPKDRFSAERLKGVDSTLKIQPAKLEDSAVYLCASSLDGLAGAYEQYFGPGTRLTVT.

V is TRBV27 and J is TRBJ1-4, with a possible D match to TRBD1 (6 bases). Looked up from germline, CDR1 is MNHEY and CDR2 is SMNVEV (reference sequence). This CDR3 is 14 amino acids long. Deletions cut 3 bases from V and 8 bases from J, with 13 bases between. CDR3 coding DNA: TGTGCCAGCAGTTTTTGGGGGGCCGACGAAAAACTGTTTTTT. Translated, it gives CASSFWGADEKLFF.

The chain is built from TRBV12-3 or TRBV12-4 and TRBJ1-1; perhaps TRBD1 as D (5 bases). The CDR3 loop spans 15 amino acids. Trimming removed 5 bases from V and 0 bases from J, with 13 bases in between. CDR3 residues: CASSHRDVMNTEAFF. The CDR3 nucleotides are TGTGCCAGCAGTCACCGGGACGTCATGAACACTGAAGCTTTCTTT.

In this sample, this clonotype turned up many times. CDR3 in amino acids: CASSEAYRGMGHNSPLHF. The DNA for the CDR3 is TGTGCCAGCAGTGAAGCATACAGGGGAATGGGGCATAATTCACCCCTCCACTTT. This chain joins TRBV25-1 and TRBJ1-6, with 7 bases lining up with TRBD1. V lost 2 bases and J lost 5; bases outside the gene matches: 12. Germline V CDR1 and CDR2: MGHDK, SYGVNS. The CDR3 contains 18 residues.

The chain recombines TRBV20-1 with TRBJ1-2; the D is unclear. V was clipped by 3 bases and J by 7 bases, with 15 bases between them. Per germline, CDR1 DFQATT and CDR2 SNEGSKA (reference sequence). This CDR3 comprises 13 residues. CDR3 sequence: CSASAPLHLGYTF. The CDR3 coding sequence is TGCAGTGCTAGTGCGCCTCTTCATCTTGGCTACACCTTC.